Below, one T cell receptor (beta chain) is given with its context. The J segment lost 7 bases and the V segment lost 0 bases, leaving 5 bases of the junction unmatched. This CDR3 contains 14 residues. Germline CDR1 reads KGHSH; CDR2 reads LQKENI. This entry comes from a study of blood T cell repertoires in COVID-19. Data came from immunoSEQ multiplex PCR; TCRdb stores just in-frame clones and leaves some out. The repertoire includes about 200,000 clones, 70% to 90% of them detected once, and roughly 12% sits in the top ten. The gene calls are TRBV18 and TRBJ1-2; 7 bases are a match to TRBD1. Sequencing was done on a sample of peripheral blood. The origin of this receptor is a human donor in a cohort sampled during active COVID-19. In DNA, the CDR3 is TGTGCCAGCTCACCACCGAACAGGGGTTCTGGCTACACCTTC. It is translated as CASSPPNRGSGYTF.